The clone carrying this T cell receptor beta chain was observed a few times. Antigen specificity is unknown. This sample is drawn from a study of T cells after yellow fever vaccination. Study context: SMART-Seq v4 Ultra Low Input prepared libraries from low-cell fractions. Study-level findings and limits: Few clonotypes appeared in both CD4 and CD8 compartments. At around 95% for CD4 and about 87% for CD8, most primary-vaccination clones showed up again after the booster.

In making TCR cDNA, 5'RACE template switching added a universal primer site and UMIs to it. TCRdb re-called the 5' RACE reads through MiXCR, storing one row per CDR3 protein. Of 450,000 to 650,000 distinct CDR3 sequences in the sample, less than 15% were seen once. The V gene's germline CDR1 is SGHDT and CDR2 YYEEEE. V shed 3 bases and J shed 6 bases, with 8 bases lying between them. This CDR3 has 12 amino acids. This receptor was identified in a man aged 25 to 40 who received the YFV17D yellow fever vaccine. The chain recombines TRBV5-6 with TRBJ2-3; D not resolved. The specimen was PBMCs, collected on the day of the yellow fever booster vaccination. The CDR3: CASSWMDDTQYF. The CDR3 coding sequence is TGTGCCAGCAGCTGGATGGACGATACGCAGTATTTT.